The 8 T cell receptor beta chains reported below all come from one sample, sequenced in a study of T-cell reconstitution after alpha-beta-depleted transplantation in children. Unique molecular identifiers were built into the TCRbeta library. TCRdb fed the PCR reads into MiXCR, producing one record per CDR3 protein. This table has 530,000 or so distinct CDR3 sequences, 27% appearing once. Sequencing used PBMCs, obtained before TCRalphabeta/CD19-depleted stem cell transplant. The source of these receptors is a boy younger than two with Wiskott-Aldrich syndrome, due to receive a stem cell transplant.

V usage is TRBV20-1 and J usage is TRBJ2-6; TRBD1 aligns across 9 bases. V shed 3 bases and J 0 bases; nucleotides not matched to a gene: 9. Germline assignment: CDR1 DFQATT and CDR2 SNEGSKA (reference sequence). The CDR3 runs 18 residues. The CDR3 loop reads CSARGRTGDDSGANVLTF. Written as DNA, the CDR3 is TGCAGTGCTAGGGGGAGGACAGGGGACGACTCTGGGGCCAACGTCCTGACTTTC.

This clonotype was picked up a small number of times. The chain recombines TRBV24-1 with TRBJ2-1, with TRBD2 matching 11 bases. Unmatched junction bases numbered 16, after V lost 6 bases and J lost 7 bases. Germline-derived CDR1 and CDR2 are KGHDR and SFDVKD. The CDR3 has 18 amino acids. The DNA of the CDR3 is TGTGCCACCAGTACTAGCGGAGACACTAGCGGGAGAGTTAATGAGCAGTTCTTC. Its translation: CATSTSGDTSGRVNEQFF.

This clonotype was found a few times. V and J are TRBV5-6 and TRBJ2-1; TRBD1 matches at 7 bases. From germline, CDR1 is SGHDT and CDR2 YYEEEE. CDR3 length: 15 amino acids. The V and J ends lost 5 bases and 5 bases, in that order; junction bases with no gene match: 10. This chain's CDR3 is CASSKQIQGDNEQFF. For the CDR3, the DNA is TGTGCCAGCAGTAAACAGATTCAGGGGGACAATGAGCAGTTCTTC.

This chain joins TRBV10-3 and TRBJ2-3, with TRBD1 matching 7 bases. Per germline, CDR1 ENHRY and CDR2 SYGVKD. J gave up 0 bases and V 6 bases, and 6 bases lay outside the gene matches. The CDR3 extends over 15 amino acids. The CDR3 loop reads CAIREDRQSTDTQYF. The DNA for the CDR3 is TGTGCCATCAGGGAGGACAGGCAAAGCACAGATACGCAGTATTTT.

V gene TRBV7-2 combines with J gene TRBJ2-1; 12 bases map to TRBD2. The CDR3 extends over 17 amino acids. In germline, CDR1 is SGHTA, CDR2 FQGNSA. Losses at the gene ends were 6 bases for V and 2 bases for J; bases not matched to a gene: 8. The CDR3 region is CASRPTSGRAPYNEQFF. CDR3 sequence (DNA): TGTGCCAGCAGGCCGACTAGCGGGAGAGCTCCCTACAATGAGCAGTTCTTC.

This clonotype was counted at least ten times. In DNA, the CDR3 is TGTGCCAGCAGTTTTAGGGGGCTCCAAGAGACCCAGTACTTC. Its protein is CASSFRGLQETQYF. The chain employs TRBV12-3 or TRBV12-4 and TRBJ2-5; 7 nucleotides line up with TRBD1. Trimming cost V 3 bases and J 1 base; bases outside gene matches: 2. This CDR3 is 14 amino acids long.

This clonotype has just a few counts. The genes are TRBV19 and TRBJ1-1, with D perhaps matching TRBD1 (5 bases). The germline V gene has CDR1 LNHDA and CDR2 SQIVND (reference sequence). The germline V and J ends were trimmed by 6 bases and 4 bases, with 21 bases remaining between them. The CDR3 runs to 16 residues. The CDR3 DNA sequence: TGTGCCAGTAGACGGTTTGGGGGTGACAGTTCCACTGAAGCTTTCTTT. It is translated as CASRRFGGDSSTEAFF.

A few counts support this clonotype. V is TRBV6-5 and J is TRBJ2-1; 7 bases agree with TRBD2. The CDR3 length is 13 residues. Germline values: CDR1 MNHEY, CDR2 SVGAGI. After removal of 2 bases from V and 11 bases from J, the junction contained 6 bases not matched to a gene. Here the CDR3 DNA reads TGTGCCAGCAGTTACGGGACTACATTCAAGCAGTTCTTC. Residues: CASSYGTTFKQFF.